A single sample is the source of the 32 T cell receptor beta chains below, sequenced in a study of a mutant IDH1 vaccine in newly diagnosed glioma. Sequencing used immunoSEQ multiplex PCR; TCRdb keeps in-frame clones, though not all of them. The table lists 90,000 to 95,000 clones, 83% of them singletons. The time point denotes: baseline, week 1 (first vaccination visit). Noted treatment: pre-vaccination baseline after standard-of-care therapy. The sequencing here drew on PBMCs, taken from a glioma patient treated with radiotherapy, temozolomide or both. The receptors shown here come from a woman between 45 and 60 years old with glioma.

A few counts support this clone. The chain combines TRBV30 with TRBJ1-1; TRBD1 agrees at 7 bases. The germline CDR1 and CDR2 sequences are GTSNPN and SVGIG (reference sequence). CDR3 size: 13 residues. Trimming took 3 bases from V and 10 from J; bases not matched to a gene: 11. The CDR3: CAWSLGAAGGAFF. The CDR3 nucleotides read TGTGCCTGGAGCTTGGGTGCGGCAGGGGGAGCTTTCTTT.

The V call is TRBV30, the J call TRBJ1-6, with D perhaps TRBD1 (6 bases). The germline V gene encodes CDR1 GTSNPN and CDR2 SVGIG (reference sequence). V was cut by 4 bases and J by 10 bases, with 14 bases left in between. The CDR3 covers 13 residues. The chain's CDR3 is CAWTRNRDSPLHF. The CDR3, as DNA: TGTGCCTGGACTCGTAACAGGGACTCACCCCTCCACTTT.

The chain has TRBV5-4 and TRBJ1-4, with 10 bases fitting TRBD1. V gave up 3 bases and J gave up 5 bases; unmatched junction bases: 1. The germline V gene encodes CDR1 SGHNT and CDR2 YYREEE (reference sequence). The CDR3 runs 14 residues. The CDR3 protein is CASSWTGGNEKLFF. In DNA, the CDR3 is TGTGCCAGCAGCTGGACAGGGGGAAATGAAAAACTGTTTTTT.

The chain carries TRBV10-1 and TRBJ2-6; TRBD1 is a possible D gene (5 bases). Trimming shortened V by 2 bases and J by 0 bases, and 11 bases separated the two germline ends. CDR1 is WNHNN and CDR2 is SYGVQD in the germline V gene (reference sequence). The length of the CDR3 is 17 residues. The CDR3 nucleotides are TGCGCCAGCAGTGAGATAGGGGTGATCTCTGGGGCCAACGTCCTGACTTTC. This encodes CASSEIGVISGANVLTF.

The V gene is TRBV25-1, the J gene TRBJ1-1, with 10 bases that match TRBD1. The junction had 9 bases not matched to a gene; V was cut back by 0 bases and J by 11 bases. CDR1 is MGHDK and CDR2 is SYGVNS in the germline V gene. CDR3 length equals 15 residues. The CDR3 DNA reads as TGTGCCAGCAGTGAATATACCGGGACAGGGGTGATTGCTTTCTTT. Protein product: CASSEYTGTGVIAFF.

The chain combines TRBV19 with TRBJ1-6; D not resolved. The CDR3 sequence is 13 residues long. V was shortened by 6 bases and J by 3 bases, with 6 bases between the two germline ends. The germline CDR1 and CDR2 sequences are LNHDA and SQIVND (reference sequence). The CDR3 is CASRASYNSPLHF. The CDR3 DNA reads TGTGCCAGTAGGGCCAGCTATAATTCACCCCTCCACTTT.

V usage is TRBV5-1 and J usage is TRBJ2-5, with 11 bases lining up with TRBD1. The germline V gene has CDR1 SGHRS and CDR2 YFSETQ. This CDR3 comprises 14 residues. Trimming took 4 bases from V and 4 from J; bases not matched to a gene: 3. CDR3 coding DNA: TGCGCCAGCAGCCCCGGGACAGGGGGAGAGACCCAGTACTTC. Its translation is CASSPGTGGETQYF.

V is TRBV11-3 and J is TRBJ2-5; D is uncertain. Germline loops: CDR1 SGHNT, CDR2 YENEEA. V lost 1 base and J lost 3, with 6 bases in between. The length of the CDR3 is 13 residues. The CDR3 is CASSLGVEETQYF. As DNA, the CDR3 is TGTGCCAGCAGCTTAGGGGTCGAAGAGACCCAGTACTTC.

The gene calls are TRBV25-1 and TRBJ1-1; a weak D match, TRBD1 (6 bases). The CDR3 totals 15 residues. CDR1 MGHDK and CDR2 SYGVNS come from the germline V gene. Trimming shortened V by 2 bases and J by 1 base, and 11 bases separated the two germline ends. CDR3 nucleotide sequence: TGTGCCAGCAGTGAACATAACAGGGCGAACACTGAAGCTTTCTTT. Translated: CASSEHNRANTEAFF.

The chain is built from TRBV5-1 and TRBJ2-6; D is uncertain. Germline loops: CDR1 SGHRS, CDR2 YFSETQ. This CDR3 spans 16 amino acids. V was pared by 0 bases and J by 0 bases, with 7 bases between. This chain's CDR3 is CASSLGRRSGANVLTF. The CDR3 DNA is TGCGCCAGCAGCTTGGGCAGGCGCTCTGGGGCCAACGTCCTGACTTTC.

The CDR3 region is CASSPRQGGSYEQYF. CDR3 in DNA: TGCGCCAGCAGCCCCAGACAGGGAGGTTCTTACGAGCAGTACTTC. The rearrangement joins TRBV5-1 to TRBJ2-7; possible D gene TRBD1, 7 bases. The CDR3 has 15 residues. V was cut by 4 bases and J by 4 bases, with 18 bases left in between. Germline CDR1 and CDR2: SGHRS and YFSETQ.

This chain connects TRBV6-5 to TRBJ1-1; D is perhaps TRBD1 (6 bases). Deletions cut 0 bases from V and 4 bases from J, with 12 bases between. In germline, CDR1 is MNHEY, CDR2 SVGAGI. The CDR3 totals 15 residues. The CDR3: CASSYSIQGLTEAFF. CDR3 coding DNA: TGTGCCAGCAGTTACTCGATACAGGGCCTCACTGAAGCTTTCTTT.

The chain employs TRBV11-2 and TRBJ1-5; D is uncertain. V dropped 3 bases and J dropped 7 bases, with 7 bases sitting between them. The CDR3 runs 12 residues. The germline V gene has CDR1 SGHAT and CDR2 FQNNGV. DNA of the CDR3: TGTGCCAGCAGCTTTTATGGCCAGCCCCAGCATTTT. It translates to CASSFYGQPQHF.

The chain is built from TRBV9 and TRBJ1-1; D gene ambiguous. CDR3 length: 17 amino acids. The germline V gene encodes CDR1 SGDLS and CDR2 YYNGEE. The ends were cut back, 0 bases at V and 1 base at J, with 16 bases in the middle. The CDR3: CASSVDEGFSRNTEAFF. DNA for the CDR3: TGTGCCAGCAGCGTAGATGAGGGTTTTAGTAGGAACACTGAAGCTTTCTTT.

This chain uses TRBV19 with TRBJ1-2, with D unresolved. Germline V gene sequence: CDR1 LNHDA, CDR2 SQIVND (reference sequence). There are 12 residues in the CDR3. Here the CDR3 DNA reads TGTGCTTCCGGGTACGGAGGTTATGGCTACACCTTC. This codes for CASGYGGYGYTF.

The rearrangement uses TRBV5-8 and TRBJ2-5; possible D gene TRBD1, 5 bases. Germline V lookup: CDR1 SGHTS, CDR2 YDEGEE. V was cut by 8 bases and J by 7 bases, with 12 bases left in between. The CDR3 contains 11 residues. The CDR3 coding sequence is TGTGCCAGGAACTTTCAGGGGACCCAGTACTTC. Its protein product is CARNFQGTQYF.

The rearrangement joins TRBV5-4 to TRBJ1-5; D uncertain. This CDR3 is built from 15 residues. The V and J ends lost 1 base and 0 bases respectively, with 8 bases between them. CDR1 is SGHNT and CDR2 is YYREEE in the germline V gene (reference sequence). CDR3 amino acids: CASSLWGNSNQPQHF. As DNA, the CDR3 is TGTGCCAGCAGCTTGTGGGGAAATAGCAATCAGCCCCAGCATTTT.

V and J are TRBV23-1 and TRBJ1-6, with 7 positions matching TRBD1. TRBV23-1 carries the ORF label, with uncertain function. V lost 4 bases to trimming and J lost 9 bases; unmatched junction nucleotides: 12. There are 16 residues in the CDR3. CDR3 DNA: TGCGCCAGCAGTCTGCCAGGACAGGAAAGACGTTCACCCCTCCACTTT. Amino acids: CASSLPGQERRSPLHF.

The gene calls are TRBV11-2 and TRBJ1-3; 7 bases fit TRBD1. V lost 5 bases and J lost 0; bases outside the gene matches: 7. Germline V lookup: CDR1 SGHAT, CDR2 FQNNGV. The CDR3 runs 16 residues. As DNA, the CDR3 is TGTGCCAGCAGCAGACCGGGACAGAACTCTGGAAACACCATATATTTT. Translated: CASSRPGQNSGNTIYF.

The genes are TRBV5-1 and TRBJ1-2; D may be TRBD1 (5 bases). Germline loops: CDR1 SGHRS, CDR2 YFSETQ. This CDR3 is 15 amino acids long. The germline V and J ends were trimmed by 0 bases and 3 bases, with 12 bases remaining between them. The CDR3 is CASSLEAGWDYGYTF. The CDR3 bases are TGCGCCAGCAGCTTGGAGGCAGGGTGGGACTATGGCTACACCTTC. Full variable domain (remainder filled in from reference TRBV5-1 and TRBJ1-2): KAGVTQTPRYLIKTRGQQVTLSCSPISGHRSVSWYQQTPGQGLQFLFEYFSETQRNKGNFPGRFSGRQFSNSRSEMNVSTLELGDSALYLCASSLEAGWDYGYTFGSGTRLTVV.

The chain uses TRBV6-1 and TRBJ1-2; 7 bases are shared with TRBD1. From germline, CDR1 is MNHNS and CDR2 SASEGT. The ends lost 1 base at V and 7 bases at J; junction bases unmatched: 3. The CDR3 is 13 amino acids. The CDR3 is CASSEEGAAGYTF. CDR3 DNA sequence: TGTGCCAGCAGTGAAGAGGGGGCAGCTGGCTACACCTTC.

The chain couples TRBV19 to TRBJ1-3, with 7 bases fitting TRBD1. V shed 5 bases, J shed 4 bases, and the junction held 5 bases outside the gene matches. The CDR3 contains 14 residues. CDR1 and CDR2 (germline): LNHDA, SQIVND (reference sequence). CDR3: CASSFRTGGNTIYF. For the CDR3, the DNA is TGTGCCAGTAGTTTTCGGACAGGAGGAAACACCATATATTTT.

V and J are TRBV4-3 and TRBJ1-2; D is ambiguous. The CDR3 has 15 amino acids. Trimming took 0 bases from V and 6 from J, leaving 14 bases between them. Germline CDR1 is LGHNA and CDR2 is YSLEER. CDR3 protein: CASSQDSQRADGYTF. For the CDR3, the DNA is TGCGCCAGCAGCCAAGATTCACAGAGGGCAGATGGCTACACCTTC.

The V and J genes are TRBV9 and TRBJ1-1; no firm D call. Trimming removed 2 bases at V and 1 base at J, with 9 bases between. Germline V gene data show CDR1 as SGDLS and CDR2 as YYNGEE. CDR3 size: 14 residues. For the CDR3, the DNA is TGTGCCAGCAGCGTTAGGGCCGAGAACACTGAAGCTTTCTTT. Translating it yields CASSVRAENTEAFF.

The V call is TRBV10-3, the J call TRBJ2-1; tentatively, D is TRBD2 (6 bases). The CDR3 is 16 amino acids. Germline CDR1 reads ENHRY; CDR2 reads SYGVKD. Trimming cost V 0 bases and J 2 bases, with 11 bases left between them. The CDR3 bases are TGTGCCATCAGTGAGTCTATGACGGGGGCCTACAATGAGCAGTTCTTC. It is translated as CAISESMTGAYNEQFF.

In DNA form, the CDR3 reads TGTGCCAGCAGCTTAGGGTCGGGACAGGGGTCGGAGACCCAGTACTTC. This codes for CASSLGSGQGSETQYF. The chain carries TRBV7-9 and TRBJ2-5; 10 bases map to TRBD1. V shed 1 base, J shed 5 bases, and the junction held 7 bases outside the gene matches. The CDR3 loop spans 16 amino acids. Germline CDR1 reads SEHNR; CDR2 reads FQNEAQ (reference sequence).

This chain joins TRBV9 and TRBJ2-2; D gene uncertain. The CDR3 spans 14 residues. Germline V lookup: CDR1 SGDLS, CDR2 YYNGEE. V lost 1 base, J lost 0 bases, and 4 bases lay in between. CDR3 DNA sequence: TGTGCCAGCAGCGTATCAGCGAACACCGGGGAGCTGTTTTTT. Translating gives CASSVSANTGELFF.

The DNA for the CDR3 is TGTGCCAGCAGTTACTCTCGAAGGGTGGAGACCCAGTACTTC. Its protein is CASSYSRRVETQYF. The V call is TRBV6-5, the J call TRBJ2-5; D remains ambiguous. V lost 0 bases and J lost 5, with 10 bases in between. From germline, CDR1 is MNHEY and CDR2 SVGAGI. This CDR3 region has 14 residues.

V is TRBV27 and J is TRBJ2-7; D remains ambiguous. Trimming pared 5 bases from V and 5 bases from J, leaving 10 bases between. The CDR3 totals 12 residues. The germline V gene encodes CDR1 MNHEY and CDR2 SMNVEV (reference sequence). The CDR3 DNA reads TGTGCCAGCAGTCCCTCCGCGGACGAGCAGTACTTC. Encoded protein: CASSPSADEQYF.

The chain has TRBV5-1 and TRBJ2-7; 7 bases are a match to TRBD1. The ends lost 4 bases at V and 5 bases at J; junction bases unmatched: 21. The CDR3 consists of 18 residues. The V gene's germline CDR1 is SGHRS and CDR2 YFSETQ. The chain's CDR3 is CASSPMDFATGPGDEQYF. In nucleotides, the CDR3 is TGCGCCAGCAGCCCGATGGATTTTGCGACAGGGCCAGGGGACGAGCAGTACTTC.

The genes are TRBV30 and TRBJ2-5, with D maybe TRBD2 (6 bases). This CDR3 region has 13 residues. In germline, CDR1 is GTSNPN, CDR2 SVGIG (reference sequence). The germline V and J ends were trimmed by 6 bases and 5 bases, with 16 bases remaining between them. In nucleotides, the CDR3 is TGTGCCTGCGCCGGAGGGTTACGGGAGACCCAGTACTTC. This translates into CACAGGLRETQYF.

The rearrangement joins TRBV9 to TRBJ1-5, with no clear D. The germline CDR1 and CDR2 sequences are SGDLS and YYNGEE. The germline V and J ends were trimmed by 0 bases and 2 bases, with 9 bases remaining between them. The CDR3 runs to 15 residues. CDR3: CASSVDGIGNQPQHF. The CDR3 bases are TGTGCCAGCAGCGTAGACGGAATTGGCAATCAGCCCCAGCATTTT.